These 32 T cell receptor beta chains share one sample of origin, sequenced in a study of T cell responses to AZD1222 COVID-19 vaccine. Assay used: immunoSEQ multiplex PCR; TCRdb lists only in-frame clones, some missing. The table records some 120,000 clones, approximately 93% of them present only once. The starting material was peripheral blood, obtained on day 0 of AZD1222 vaccination. The receptor set was obtained from an adult in good health.

The chain has TRBV18 and TRBJ1-1; D is ambiguous. The CDR3 runs 13 residues. Germline V CDR1 and CDR2: KGHSH, LQKENI. Trimming left V 0 bases short and J 6 bases short, with 8 bases between. The CDR3 is CASSPPLEAEAFF. The CDR3 DNA is TGTGCCAGCTCACCACCGCTGGAGGCTGAAGCTTTCTTT.

V usage is TRBV30 and J usage is TRBJ1-2, with 11 bases that match TRBD1. V shed 3 bases and J 8 bases; nucleotides not matched to a gene: 8. The CDR3 has 14 amino acids. Germline V gene data show CDR1 as GTSNPN and CDR2 as SVGIG (reference sequence). DNA of the CDR3: TGTGCCTGGAGCCCCGGGACAGGGGGTAAAGGCTACACCTTC. This gives the protein CAWSPGTGGKGYTF.

A single count supports this clone. The chain carries TRBV9 and TRBJ2-7, with TRBD2 matching 8 bases. Germline assignment: CDR1 SGDLS and CDR2 YYNGEE. This CDR3 spans 16 amino acids. With 0 bases clipped from V and 1 base from J, the junction kept 6 bases outside the gene matches. The CDR3 here is CASSVGGLAGSYEQYF. The CDR3 DNA sequence: TGTGCCAGCAGCGTAGGTGGGCTAGCGGGTTCCTACGAGCAGTACTTC.

The CDR3 DNA follows: TGTGCCACCAGCAGGGACAGGGGGCGCGAAAAACTGTTTTTT. Translating it yields CATSRDRGREKLFF. The gene calls are TRBV15 and TRBJ1-4; 11 bases are shared with TRBD1. The CDR3 is 14 amino acids. Germline V gene data show CDR1 as LNHNV and CDR2 as YYDKDF (reference sequence). After removal of 3 bases from V and 8 bases from J, the junction contained 2 bases not matched to a gene.

This clone was recorded once. The chain links TRBV6-1 to TRBJ1-1; D uncertain. CDR1 MNHNS and CDR2 SASEGT come from the germline V gene. The CDR3 consists of 15 residues. V was shortened by 0 bases and J by 0 bases, with 8 bases between the two germline ends. CDR3 sequence reads: CASSEAQVMNTEAFF. Here the CDR3 DNA reads TGTGCCAGCAGTGAAGCGCAGGTCATGAACACTGAAGCTTTCTTT.

This chain connects TRBV7-9 to TRBJ1-1; 7 bases match TRBD1. Looked up from germline, CDR1 is SEHNR and CDR2 is FQNEAQ (reference sequence). There are 13 residues in the CDR3. V shed 5 bases and J 5 bases; nucleotides not matched to a gene: 5. The CDR3 loop reads CASSANRGTEAFF. The DNA of the CDR3 is TGTGCCAGCAGCGCTAACAGGGGAACTGAAGCTTTCTTT.

This rearrangement joins TRBV14 to TRBJ2-7, with TRBD1 matching over 7 bases. CDR1 SGHDN and CDR2 FVKESK come from the germline V gene. V gave up 4 bases and J gave up 3 bases; unmatched junction bases: 6. The CDR3 sequence is 14 residues long. The CDR3 spells CASSPFQGDYEQYF. In DNA, the CDR3 is TGTGCCAGCAGCCCATTCCAGGGGGACTACGAGCAGTACTTC.

Worth noting for this clone: The junction and the germline gene differ at one end; a read error may be behind it. The chain joins TRBV5-6 to TRBJ1-2; D is ambiguous. Per germline, CDR1 SGHDT and CDR2 YYEEEE. The length of the CDR3 is 11 residues. Written as DNA, the CDR3 is TGTGCCAGCAGCCCTAACTGGCGGAAAGCCTTC. Residues: CASSPNWRKAF.

This chain connects TRBV3-1 (or the pseudogene TRBV3-2) to TRBJ2-1, with 9 bases that match TRBD2. The length of the CDR3 is 16 residues. The V gene end was trimmed by 7 bases and the J gene end by 6 bases; junction bases not matched to a gene: 13. The germline V gene encodes CDR1 LGHDT and CDR2 YNNKEL (reference sequence). CDR3: CASTLWAGGELNEQFF. In nucleotides, the CDR3 is TGTGCCAGCACCCTATGGGCGGGGGGGGAACTCAATGAGCAGTTCTTC.

This rearrangement joins TRBV19 to TRBJ1-1; no reliable D call. The CDR3 length is 13 residues. Deletions cut 6 bases from V and 1 base from J, with 9 bases between. CDR1 is LNHDA, CDR2 SQIVND, per germline (reference sequence). As DNA, the CDR3 is TGTGCCAGTAGGTGGGTCTCGAACACTGAAGCTTTCTTT. Its translation is CASRWVSNTEAFF.

The chain employs TRBV6-4 and TRBJ1-6; D remains ambiguous. The CDR3 is 18 residues long. Germline CDR1 MRHNA, CDR2 SNTAGT. V was cut by 0 bases and J by 6 bases, with 18 bases left in between. In nucleotides, the CDR3 is TGTGCCAGCAGTGACTCAGGCCGCCGGAAGAAATGTAATTCACCCCTCCACTTT. Translated: CASSDSGRRKKCNSPLHF.

The rearrangement uses TRBV18 and TRBJ1-1, with D tentatively TRBD1 (5 bases). Germline V gives CDR1 KGHSH, CDR2 LQKENI. The CDR3 is 14 amino acids. V dropped 2 bases and J dropped 1 base, with 8 bases sitting between them. The CDR3 DNA reads TGTGCCAGCTCACCAAGTAGGGGGAACACTGAAGCTTTCTTT. The encoded protein is CASSPSRGNTEAFF.

The V gene is TRBV27, the J gene TRBJ1-1; 7 bases are a match to TRBD1. Looked up from germline, CDR1 is MNHEY and CDR2 is SMNVEV (reference sequence). V lost 7 bases and J lost 5; bases outside the gene matches: 13. The CDR3 has 15 residues. In nucleotides, the CDR3 is TGTGCCAGCACCCATCTAGGGGGCGAGAGGACTGAAGCTTTCTTT. Translating gives CASTHLGGERTEAFF.

This rearrangement joins TRBV3-1 (or the pseudogene TRBV3-2) to TRBJ2-3; TRBD1 aligns across 7 bases. Germline V gene data show CDR1 as LGHDT and CDR2 as YNNKEL (reference sequence). The CDR3 sequence is 14 residues long. Germline trimming cut 0 bases from V and 5 bases from J; bases unmatched to any gene: 2. CDR3 sequence (DNA): TGTGCCAGCAGCCAAGATTGGGACAGAGATACGCAGTATTTT. Residues: CASSQDWDRDTQYF.

V gene TRBV10-3 combines with J gene TRBJ2-1, with TRBD2 matching 11 bases. The V gene's germline CDR1 is ENHRY and CDR2 SYGVKD. The CDR3 has 16 residues. Losses at the gene ends were 2 bases for V and 3 bases for J; bases not matched to a gene: 3. CDR3: CAISETLAGGYNEQFF. CDR3 coding DNA: TGTGCCATCAGTGAGACTCTAGCGGGGGGCTACAATGAGCAGTTCTTC.

The chain joins TRBV2 to TRBJ2-3; D is perhaps TRBD1 or TRBD2 (6 bases each). The CDR3 loop spans 14 amino acids. V was cut by 6 bases and J by 2 bases, with 12 bases left in between. Per the germline V gene, CDR1 is SNHLY and CDR2 is FYNNEI. The CDR3: CASSRGPDTDTQYF. The CDR3 DNA is TGTGCCAGCAGCCGGGGGCCAGACACAGATACGCAGTATTTT.

Points on this clone: Sequence at one end of the junction differs from germline and may be a read error. This chain links TRBV14 with TRBJ2-3; TRBD2 is a possible D gene (7 bases). The CDR3 runs to 15 residues. Germline V gene data show CDR1 as SGHDN and CDR2 as FVKESK. The CDR3 DNA follows: TGTGCCAGCAGCCTCTGGAGGGGGGGCACGGATACGCAGTATTTT. This sequence encodes CASSLWRGGTDTQYF.

This rearrangement joins TRBV2 to TRBJ2-1; perhaps TRBD2 as D (5 bases). V was pared by 10 bases and J by 4 bases, with 17 bases between. This CDR3 is built from 14 residues. CDR1 SNHLY and CDR2 FYNNEI come from the germline V gene. CDR3 DNA: TGTGCCACCGGAGGCAGAAGTGTTTACAATGAGCAGTTCTTC. Translating it yields CATGGRSVYNEQFF.

The chain employs TRBV5-1 and TRBJ2-2; the D gene could be TRBD1 or TRBD2 (5 bases each). This CDR3 comprises 14 residues. Trimming removed 0 bases from V and 6 bases from J, with 9 bases in between. In germline, CDR1 is SGHRS, CDR2 YFSETQ. In nucleotides, the CDR3 is TGCGCCAGCAGCTTGGGAGGGGAGCCCGGGGAGCTGTTTTTT. Protein product: CASSLGGEPGELFF.

CDR3 region: CASRDGQGRTYEQYF. CDR3 coding DNA: TGTGCCAGCAGGGACGGACAGGGAAGGACCTACGAGCAGTACTTC. The gene calls are TRBV6-5 and TRBJ2-7; 8 bases map to TRBD1. V was clipped by 6 bases and J by 2 bases; unmatched bases: 9. Germline V CDR1 and CDR2: MNHEY, SVGAGI. This CDR3 comprises 15 residues.

The chain employs TRBV6-5 and TRBJ2-7; D remains unclear. V lost 0 bases and J lost 1, with 7 bases in between. Germline CDR1 MNHEY, CDR2 SVGAGI. The CDR3 runs to 14 residues. CDR3 region: CASSYSYSSYEQYF. Written as DNA, the CDR3 is TGTGCCAGCAGTTACTCTTACAGTTCCTACGAGCAGTACTTC.

The CDR3 sequence is CASSLLGSGGPGNTIYF. In nucleotides, the CDR3 is TGTGCCAGCAGCTTATTGGGGTCAGGGGGACCGGGAAACACCATATATTTT. The chain recombines TRBV11-2 with TRBJ1-3; the match to TRBD1 covers 7 bases. CDR1 is SGHAT and CDR2 is FQNNGV in the germline V gene. The CDR3 spans 17 residues. The V gene end was trimmed by 2 bases and the J gene end by 4 bases; junction bases not matched to a gene: 11.

This clone was recorded only once. The J gene is TRBJ1-1, the V gene TRBV6-5; D not resolved. CDR3 length equals 15 residues. Trimming cost V 0 bases and J 4 bases, with 12 bases left between them. CDR1 is MNHEY and CDR2 is SVGAGI in the germline V gene. CDR3 region: CASSYSKVSGTEAFF. In DNA, the CDR3 is TGTGCCAGCAGTTACTCGAAGGTTAGCGGCACTGAAGCTTTCTTT.

This rearrangement joins TRBV24-1 to TRBJ1-2, with TRBD1 identical over 8 bases. After removal of 2 bases from V and 4 bases from J, the junction contained 2 bases not matched to a gene. The germline gives CDR1 KGHDR, CDR2 SFDVKD. CDR3 length equals 14 residues. CDR3 in DNA: TGTGCCACCAGTGATTCGGACAGGGTCTATGGCTACACCTTC. Translating it yields CATSDSDRVYGYTF.

This clone was seen once. The chain joins TRBV2 to TRBJ2-7, with 7 bases matching TRBD1. V was pared by 3 bases and J by 5 bases, with 10 bases of the junction left unmatched. Germline lookup yields CDR1 SNHLY and CDR2 FYNNEI. The CDR3 contains 15 residues. CDR3 sequence reads: CASSDRQGVWDEQYF. In nucleotides, the CDR3 is TGTGCCAGCAGTGACAGGCAGGGGGTTTGGGACGAGCAGTACTTC. Supplemented by reference TRBV2 and TRBJ2-7, the full variable domain reads EPEVTQTPSHQVTQMGQEVILRCVPISNHLYFYWYRQILGQKVEFLVSFYNNEISEKSEIFDDQFSVERPDGSNFTLKIRSTKLEDSAMYFCASSDRQGVWDEQYFGPGTRLTVT.

A single count supports this clone. This chain connects TRBV5-1 to TRBJ2-7; 11 bases fit TRBD2. CDR1 SGHRS and CDR2 YFSETQ come from the germline V gene. The J segment lost 3 bases and the V segment lost 4 bases, leaving 9 bases of the junction unmatched. The CDR3 is 16 amino acids. The CDR3 DNA follows: TGCGCCAGCAGCCCTCCGGGACTAGCGGATATCTACGAGCAGTACTTC. Translated: CASSPPGLADIYEQYF.

This CDR3 reads CASSLTSRGYEQYF. The CDR3 DNA follows: TGCGCCAGCAGCTTAACATCCAGGGGCTACGAGCAGTACTTC. J is TRBJ2-7 and V is TRBV5-1; tentatively, D is TRBD1 (6 bases). The CDR3 runs 14 residues. The germline V and J ends were trimmed by 2 bases and 3 bases, with 12 bases remaining between them. Per germline, CDR1 SGHRS and CDR2 YFSETQ.

The chain carries TRBV4-1 and TRBJ1-5, with unresolved D. The ends were cut back, 0 bases at V and 8 bases at J, with 11 bases in the middle. This CDR3 has 14 amino acids. Germline CDR1 reads MGHRA; CDR2 reads YSYEKL. The CDR3 nucleotides read TGCGCCAGCAGCCAAGATAGAAGGAGTGAGCCCCAGCATTTT. The encoded protein is CASSQDRRSEPQHF.

The chain is built from TRBV12-3 or TRBV12-4 and TRBJ2-7; maybe TRBD1 (6 bases). V gave up 0 bases and J gave up 12 bases, with 15 bases separating them. This CDR3 has 13 residues. The CDR3 loop is CASSLAITGSLYF. The CDR3 DNA reads TGTGCCAGCAGTTTAGCCATTACAGGGTCCCTGTACTTC.

This chain joins TRBV6-6 and TRBJ2-2, with D hard to call. This CDR3 is 16 amino acids long. V lost 0 bases and J 6 bases, leaving 14 bases between the germline ends. Germline CDR1 MNHNY, CDR2 SVGAGI (reference sequence). For the CDR3, the DNA is TGTGCCAGCAGTTACTCGACCCAGGATCGGCCCGGGGAGCTGTTTTTT. This translates into CASSYSTQDRPGELFF.

DNA of the CDR3: TGTGCCAGCAGCGGAACAGGGGAGCGGGAGCAGTTCTTC. Its translation: CASSGTGEREQFF. The V call is TRBV6-5, the J call TRBJ2-1; TRBD1 matches at 7 bases. The CDR3 loop spans 13 amino acids. J was trimmed by 10 bases and V by 6 bases; bases with no gene match: 9. The germline gives CDR1 MNHEY, CDR2 SVGAGI.

The chain combines TRBV19 with TRBJ1-5; TRBD1 matches at 12 bases. Losses at the gene ends were 10 bases for V and 0 bases for J; bases not matched to a gene: 4. Germline CDR1 is LNHDA and CDR2 is SQIVND (reference sequence). This CDR3 is built from 15 residues. The chain's CDR3 is CATGQGADSNQPQHF. The CDR3 coding sequence is TGTGCCACGGGACAGGGGGCGGATAGCAATCAGCCCCAGCATTTT.